This paragraph covers one T cell receptor beta chain sequence. As yet, its antigen is unknown. The data originate from a study of OX40 agonist ivuxolimab in advanced cancers. The study, taken as a whole, reports: Partial responders at 0.1-3.0 mg/kg showed near-lowest clonal expansion.

Anyone with autoimmune disease history or systemic immunosuppression was excluded. J lost 9 bases, V lost 4 bases, and 4 bases had no gene match. Germline CDR1 reads SGHTA; CDR2 reads FQGNSA. The CDR3 spans 12 residues. Repertoires were generated with immunoSEQ multiplex PCR, while TCRdb's copy carries only in-frame clones and drops some. The sample has about 33,000 clones, about 74% seen once; the top ten hold roughly 12%. The specimen was CD4+ or CD8+ T cells sorted from blood, collected in a trial of the OX40 agonist ivuxolimab. The chain employs TRBV7-2 and TRBJ2-3, with TRBD2 identical over 7 bases. This clonotype originated in an adult with an advanced solid tumor such as melanoma, head and neck, liver or kidney cancer. CDR3 region: CASSYQRGTQYF. The CDR3 nucleotides are TGTGCCAGCAGCTACCAGCGGGGAACGCAGTATTTT.